The 27 T cell receptor beta chains given below trace back to one sample, sequenced in a study of cytomegalovirus exposure and HLA in healthy donors. Amplification used 60 Vbeta primers and 13 Jbeta primers. Assay: immunoSEQ multiplex PCR; the TCRdb copy retains only in-frame clones and omits some. Among about 150,000 clones, around 83% were seen once, and the ten largest hold just over 2.5%. Sequencing was done on a sample of PBMCs. Receptor source: a man aged 25-40 years in good health and CMV-seropositive.

In this sample, this clone turned up once. The V call is TRBV12-5, the J call TRBJ2-1; 11 bases fit TRBD1. Trimming removed 0 bases from V and 8 bases from J; junction bases left unmatched: 6. In germline, CDR1 is LGHNT, CDR2 FRNRAP. CDR3 length: 16 amino acids. The CDR3 DNA sequence: TGTGCTAGTGGTTTGGTACTGGGACAGGGGGTAGATGAGCAGTTCTTC. Its protein product is CASGLVLGQGVDEQFF.

This clone showed up just once. This chain uses TRBV6-5 with TRBJ2-2, with 9 nucleotides matching TRBD1. The germline gives CDR1 MNHEY, CDR2 SVGAGI. The CDR3 is 15 amino acids. The J segment lost 3 bases and the V segment lost 6 bases, leaving 5 bases of the junction unmatched. CDR3 amino acids: CASRTGTGYTGELFF. In DNA, the CDR3 is TGTGCCAGCAGAACCGGGACAGGGTACACCGGGGAGCTGTTTTTT.

This rearrangement joins TRBV5-1 to TRBJ2-3, with TRBD2 matching over 8 bases. Germline V gene data show CDR1 as SGHRS and CDR2 as YFSETQ. The CDR3 loop spans 15 amino acids. V was clipped by 6 bases and J by 5 bases; unmatched bases: 11. CDR3 sequence reads: CASTPYSGVQDTQYF. In DNA, the CDR3 is TGCGCCAGCACCCCCTATAGCGGGGTGCAAGATACGCAGTATTTT.

The V and J genes are TRBV7-9 and TRBJ2-7, with D maybe TRBD2 (6 bases). The CDR3 contains 12 residues. Germline V gives CDR1 SEHNR, CDR2 FQNEAQ (reference sequence). V was shortened by 3 bases and J by 3 bases, with 6 bases between the two germline ends. The CDR3 sequence is CASSLRGYEQYF. The CDR3 nucleotides read TGTGCCAGCAGCTTGCGGGGCTACGAGCAGTACTTC.

The rearrangement links TRBV30 to TRBJ2-7; 7 positions match TRBD2. This CDR3 contains 14 residues. Germline CDR1 GTSNPN, CDR2 SVGIG (reference sequence). Trimming at V came to 2 bases and at J to 3 bases, leaving 7 bases not matched to a gene. Here the CDR3 reads CAWSPPSGGYEQYV. The CDR3 DNA sequence: TGTGCCTGGAGTCCCCCGTCGGGAGGCTACGAGCAGTACGTC.

Details on this clone: A read error may account for a junction end that differs from germline. The CDR3 nucleotides read TGTTCCAGCAGCCCCCCCCGTTCTAGCGGGAGTTCCAATAAAGAGACCCAGTACTTC. Encoded protein: CSSSPPRSSGSSNKETQYF. The gene calls are TRBV7-9 and TRBJ2-5; 10 positions agree with TRBD2. This CDR3 is 19 amino acids long. Germline lookup yields CDR1 SEHNR and CDR2 FQNEAQ (reference sequence).

This chain links TRBV5-4 with TRBJ2-3; 15 nucleotides align to TRBD2. The germline CDR1 and CDR2 sequences are SGHNT and YYREEE (reference sequence). V dropped 4 bases and J dropped 3; count of bases not matched to a gene: 9. The CDR3 consists of 18 residues. The CDR3 loop is CASSLGTSGRWRTDTQYF. The CDR3 bases are TGTGCCAGCAGCCTCGGGACTAGCGGGAGGTGGAGAACAGATACGCAGTATTTT.

The chain carries TRBV12-5 and TRBJ2-7; D unclear. Germline CDR1 LGHNT, CDR2 FRNRAP. This CDR3 spans 13 amino acids. Trimming took off 3 bases at V and 3 bases at J, with 9 bases between the two ends. The CDR3 protein is CASGFGLDYEQYV. CDR3 in DNA: TGTGCTAGTGGTTTCGGGCTAGACTACGAGCAGTACGTC.

V usage is TRBV27 and J usage is TRBJ2-5; perhaps TRBD2 as D (5 bases). Germline CDR1 MNHEY, CDR2 SMNVEV (reference sequence). The CDR3 spans 14 residues. The ends were cut back, 5 bases at V and 2 bases at J, with 12 bases in the middle. CDR3 DNA sequence: TGTGCCAGCAGTCCTTGGCGGACTCAAGAGACCCAGTACTTC. Amino acid sequence: CASSPWRTQETQYF.

This clone has a single count. The V and J genes are TRBV9 and TRBJ2-2, with a possible D match to TRBD1 (5 bases). Deletions cut 3 bases from V and 5 bases from J, with 11 bases between. This CDR3 is 14 amino acids long. Germline CDR1 SGDLS, CDR2 YYNGEE. The chain's CDR3 is CASSARTLTGELFF. In DNA form, the CDR3 reads TGTGCCAGCAGCGCCCGGACACTAACCGGGGAGCTGTTTTTT. Drawing the rest from reference TRBV9 and TRBJ2-2, the complete variable domain is DSGVTQTPKHLITATGQRVTLRCSPRSGDLSVYWYQQSLDQGLQFLIQYYNGEERAKGNILERFSAQQFPDLHSELNLSSLELGDSALYFCASSARTLTGELFFGEGSRLTVL.

The rearrangement joins TRBV14 to TRBJ1-4; maybe TRBD1 (5 bases). V lost 0 bases to trimming and J lost 4 bases, with 12 bases between them. The germline CDR1 and CDR2 sequences are SGHDN and FVKESK. This CDR3 comprises 16 residues. CDR3 nucleotides: TGTGCCAGCAGCCAAGAAAACAGGCTGGTTAATGAAAAACTGTTTTTT. Its protein is CASSQENRLVNEKLFF.

J is TRBJ2-1 and V is TRBV7-8, with 12 bases fitting TRBD2. The CDR3 has 16 amino acids. With V trimmed by 5 bases and J by 5 bases, 7 bases remained unmatched. Germline V gene lookup returns CDR1 SGHVS and CDR2 FQNEAQ. DNA of the CDR3: TGTGCCAGCAGCGCGACACGACTAGCGGGGGACAATGAGCAGTTCTTC. This codes for CASSATRLAGDNEQFF.

The rearrangement joins TRBV18 to TRBJ2-6; no reliable D call. V was trimmed by 3 bases and J by 1 base, leaving 10 bases between them. The length of the CDR3 is 16 residues. The germline CDR1 and CDR2 sequences are KGHSH and LQKENI. CDR3 loop: CASSPPPFSGANVLTF. The DNA of the CDR3 is TGTGCCAGCTCACCCCCCCCATTTTCTGGGGCCAACGTCCTGACTTTC. The complete variable domain, with remaining parts taken from reference TRBV18 and TRBJ2-6, reads NAGVMQNPRHLVRRRGQEARLRCSPMKGHSHVYWYRQLPEEGLKFMVYLQKENIIDESGMPKERFSAEFPKEGPSILRIQQVVRGDSAAYFCASSPPPFSGANVLTFGAGSRLTVL.

The chain uses TRBV27 and TRBJ1-2; unclear D gene. This CDR3 is 13 amino acids long. The germline V gene encodes CDR1 MNHEY and CDR2 SMNVEV (reference sequence). V lost 5 bases to trimming and J lost 8 bases, with 15 bases between them. For the CDR3, the DNA is TGTGCCAGCAGTCCAGGTCCCATAGGAGGCTACACCTTC. Its protein product is CASSPGPIGGYTF.

This sequence joins TRBV11-1 and TRBJ1-2; 10 nucleotides align to TRBD1. Trimming took 4 bases from V and 4 from J; bases not matched to a gene: 9. The CDR3 extends over 16 amino acids. Germline V CDR1 and CDR2: SGHAT, FQDESV (reference sequence). The CDR3: CASSSNGQGVGYGYTF. The CDR3 DNA is TGTGCCAGCAGCTCCAATGGACAGGGGGTTGGCTATGGCTACACCTTC.

The chain employs TRBV11-3 and TRBJ2-3; 8 positions match TRBD2. V gave up 6 bases and J gave up 0 bases; unmatched junction bases: 8. This CDR3 contains 16 residues. In germline, CDR1 is SGHNT, CDR2 YENEEA. CDR3 residues: CASSSSGAASTDTQYF. CDR3 nucleotide sequence: TGTGCCAGCAGTAGTAGCGGGGCCGCTAGCACAGATACGCAGTATTTT. The full variable domain, rest sourced from reference TRBV11-3 and TRBJ2-3, is EAGVVQSPRYKIIEKKQPVAFWCNPISGHNTLYWYLQNLGQGPELLIRYENEEAVDDSQLPKDRFSAERLKGVDSTLKIQPAELGDSAVYLCASSSSGAASTDTQYFGPGTRLTVL.

In DNA, the CDR3 is TGTGCCAGCAGCCTTGAAACCGACAGAAATCAGCCCCAGCATTTT. Translated, it gives CASSLETDRNQPQHF. This chain uses TRBV4-2 with TRBJ1-5, with D maybe TRBD1 (5 bases). V was trimmed by 4 bases and J by 4 bases, leaving 14 bases between them. Germline V gene data show CDR1 as LGHNA and CDR2 as YNFKEQ. There are 15 residues in the CDR3.

This clone occurred a few times. J is TRBJ1-1 and V is TRBV7-2, with D possibly matching TRBD1 (5 bases). The CDR3 covers 13 residues. In germline, CDR1 is SGHTA, CDR2 FQGNSA. V was shortened by 1 base and J by 5 bases, with 8 bases between the two germline ends. The CDR3 bases are TGTGCCAGCAGCTTAGGGCAGGGTACTGAAGCTTTCTTT. It codes for CASSLGQGTEAFF.

The chain has TRBV7-9 and TRBJ1-1; D uncertain. V lost 3 bases, J lost 4 bases, and 12 bases lay in between. Germline CDR1 SEHNR, CDR2 FQNEAQ (reference sequence). The CDR3 has 14 amino acids. The CDR3 nucleotides read TGTGCCAGCAGCTTGGCAGGAGGAGGCACTGAAGCTTTCTTT. This translates into CASSLAGGGTEAFF. Full variable domain (missing parts from reference TRBV7-9 and TRBJ1-1): DTGVSQNPRHKITKRGQNVTFRCDPISEHNRLYWYRQTLGQGPEFLTYFQNEAQLEKSRLLSDRFSAERPKGSFSTLEIQRTEQGDSAMYLCASSLAGGGTEAFFGQGTRLTVV.

The chain's CDR3 is CAWSRQGQVYISTEAFF. The CDR3 region has the DNA TGTGCCTGGAGTCGACAGGGGCAAGTTTATATCTCAACTGAAGCTTTCTTT. The gene calls are TRBV30 and TRBJ1-1; 8 nucleotides align to TRBD1. CDR1 GTSNPN and CDR2 SVGIG come from the germline V gene (reference sequence). The CDR3 loop spans 17 amino acids. V shed 2 bases, J shed 5 bases, and the junction held 16 bases outside the gene matches.

The chain has TRBV19 and TRBJ1-1; 11 bases are shared with TRBD1. This CDR3 contains 15 residues. Germline CDR1 reads LNHDA; CDR2 reads SQIVND (reference sequence). Germline trimming cut 5 bases from V and 5 bases from J; bases unmatched to any gene: 7. The CDR3 spells CASSGTGGIRTEAFF. The CDR3 nucleotides read TGTGCCAGTAGTGGGACAGGGGGGATCCGGACTGAAGCTTTCTTT.

The chain has TRBV19 and TRBJ2-3; D possibly corresponds to TRBD1 (5 bases). CDR3 size: 17 residues. V lost 0 bases to trimming and J lost 0 bases, with 13 bases between them. Germline V gene sequence: CDR1 LNHDA, CDR2 SQIVND (reference sequence). The CDR3 nucleotides are TGTGCCAGTAGTATAGATCGGCCAGGGCGTAGCACAGATACGCAGTATTTT. As protein: CASSIDRPGRSTDTQYF.

The rearrangement joins TRBV7-8 to TRBJ1-4, with 8 bases matching TRBD1. The V gene end was trimmed by 5 bases and the J gene end by 8 bases; junction bases not matched to a gene: 10. This CDR3 is 15 amino acids long. Germline lookup yields CDR1 SGHVS and CDR2 FQNEAQ. CDR3 amino acids: CASSPTQGEREKLFF. CDR3 nucleotide sequence: TGTGCCAGCAGCCCCACACAGGGGGAGAGGGAAAAACTGTTTTTT.

The CDR3 sequence is CASSVTTRSGELFF. The CDR3 DNA follows: TGTGCCAGCAGCGTTACTACTAGATCCGGGGAGCTGTTTTTT. This chain joins TRBV9 and TRBJ2-2, with D perhaps TRBD2 (5 bases). Germline lookup yields CDR1 SGDLS and CDR2 YYNGEE. The CDR3 is 14 amino acids. V was pared by 2 bases and J by 6 bases, with 11 bases between. Based on the CDR3 plus reference TRBV9 and TRBJ2-2, the full variable domain is DSGVTQTPKHLITATGQRVTLRCSPRSGDLSVYWYQQSLDQGLQFLIQYYNGEERAKGNILERFSAQQFPDLHSELNLSSLELGDSALYFCASSVTTRSGELFFGEGSRLTVL.

This clone was recorded a few times. The V gene is TRBV29-1, the J gene TRBJ1-1, with 10 bases identical to TRBD1. Germline loops: CDR1 SQVTM, CDR2 ANQGSEA. Germline trimming cut 6 bases from V and 1 base from J; bases unmatched to any gene: 2. The CDR3 is made up of 13 amino acids. The CDR3 protein is CSVRQGANTEAFF. DNA of the CDR3: TGCAGCGTGCGACAGGGGGCGAACACTGAAGCTTTCTTT.

This chain links TRBV6-5 with TRBJ1-1; TRBD1 might be the D (5 bases). Germline V gives CDR1 MNHEY, CDR2 SVGAGI. V gave up 0 bases and J gave up 8 bases, with 10 bases separating them. The CDR3 extends over 13 amino acids. CDR3 nucleotide sequence: TGTGCCAGCAGTTACTCGGTGACAGACGAAGCTTTCTTT. Encoded protein: CASSYSVTDEAFF.

The chain uses TRBV7-2 and TRBJ2-2, with 12 bases that match TRBD2. CDR1 and CDR2 (germline): SGHTA, FQGNSA. V shed 7 bases and J 8 bases; nucleotides not matched to a gene: 8. The CDR3 sequence is 15 residues long. CDR3 residues: CASTGLAGTIGELFF. CDR3 bases: TGTGCCAGCACCGGACTAGCGGGGACAATAGGGGAGCTGTTTTTT.